These 23 T cell receptor beta chains were all obtained from the same sample, sequenced in a study of T cell responses to AZD1222 COVID-19 vaccine. TCRdb keeps only in-frame clones here, not all; method: immunoSEQ multiplex PCR. The profile shows fewer than 90,000 clones, approximately 91% of them singletons. The input for sequencing was peripheral blood, taken 28 days after the second AZD1222 dose. The receptor set was obtained from an adult who received the AZD1222 COVID-19 vaccine.

The J gene is TRBJ1-4, the V gene TRBV5-1, with TRBD1 matching over 9 bases. CDR1 SGHRS and CDR2 YFSETQ come from the germline V gene. The CDR3 has 15 residues. Trimming cost V 4 bases and J 8 bases; bases outside gene matches: 9. The CDR3 region has the DNA TGCGCCAGCAGCACCTCGACAGGGGGAAGGGAAAAACTGTTTTTT. Translation gives CASSTSTGGREKLFF.

The chain has TRBV5-1 and TRBJ1-2; TRBD1 is a possible D gene (6 bases). The CDR3 extends over 16 amino acids. The ends were cut back, 4 bases at V and 5 bases at J, with 21 bases in the middle. CDR1 is SGHRS, CDR2 YFSETQ, per germline. CDR3 sequence: CASSQPKQGKGYGYTF. CDR3 DNA sequence: TGCGCCAGCAGCCAACCGAAACAGGGCAAAGGGTATGGCTACACCTTC.

The chain is built from TRBV2 and TRBJ1-5; 12 bases are a match to TRBD1. In germline, CDR1 is SNHLY, CDR2 FYNNEI. Trimming cost V 4 bases and J 6 bases; bases outside gene matches: 4. The CDR3 runs 15 residues. The CDR3 region has the DNA TGTGCCAGCAGTGCGGGACAGGGGGCCGGTCAGCCCCAGCATTTT. This gives the protein CASSAGQGAGQPQHF.

J is TRBJ2-7 and V is TRBV11-3; tentatively, D is TRBD2 (5 bases). The germline V gene encodes CDR1 SGHNT and CDR2 YENEEA. Trimming removed 3 bases at V and 4 bases at J, with 16 bases between. The CDR3 covers 15 residues. CDR3 loop: CASSFRLDGEYEQYF. As DNA, the CDR3 is TGTGCCAGCAGCTTCCGTCTAGACGGGGAGTACGAGCAGTACTTC.

The gene calls are TRBV13 and TRBJ2-3; D is possibly TRBD1 (5 bases). The CDR3 is made up of 15 amino acids. Germline V gene data show CDR1 as PRHDT and CDR2 as FYEKMQ (reference sequence). The V and J ends lost 5 bases and 0 bases respectively, with 12 bases between them. The DNA for the CDR3 is TGTGCCAGCAGCGGGGCCTTACCAAGCACAGATACGCAGTATTTT. As protein: CASSGALPSTDTQYF.

The chain is built from TRBV23-1 and TRBJ2-2; the match to TRBD1 covers 7 bases. TRBV23-1 is known as an ORF, though its function is uncertain. The CDR3 is 16 amino acids. Unmatched junction bases numbered 5, after V lost 0 bases and J lost 4 bases. The CDR3 sequence: CASSQSRGQLTGELFF. The CDR3, as DNA: TGCGCCAGCAGTCAATCTAGGGGACAGCTCACCGGGGAGCTGTTTTTT.

J is TRBJ1-1 and V is TRBV5-1, with unresolved D. Germline V CDR1 and CDR2: SGHRS, YFSETQ. There are 15 residues in the CDR3. The V gene lost 4 bases and the J gene lost 0 bases, with 13 bases spanning the gap. Here the CDR3 reads CASSPLNLMNTEAFF. The CDR3 DNA is TGCGCCAGCAGCCCTCTGAACCTCATGAACACTGAAGCTTTCTTT.

The chain recombines TRBV11-2 with TRBJ1-1; 8 bases align to TRBD1. V gave up 2 bases and J gave up 4 bases; unmatched junction bases: 3. Germline assignment: CDR1 SGHAT and CDR2 FQNNGV. The CDR3 runs 14 residues. CDR3 loop: CASSLSGGGTEAFF. The CDR3 region has the DNA TGTGCCAGCAGCTTATCAGGGGGCGGCACTGAAGCTTTCTTT.

The chain is built from TRBV4-2 and TRBJ1-6, with D tentatively TRBD1 (6 bases). The length of the CDR3 is 15 residues. V shed 8 bases and J shed 0 bases, with 11 bases lying between them. Germline V gives CDR1 LGHNA, CDR2 YNFKEQ. The CDR3 protein is CASRLDSSYNSPLHF. In DNA form, the CDR3 reads TGTGCCAGCCGCCTGGACAGCTCCTATAATTCACCCCTCCACTTT.

The J gene is TRBJ1-2, the V gene TRBV30; 9 nucleotides agree with TRBD1. With V trimmed by 4 bases and J by 5 bases, 5 bases remained unmatched. The CDR3 runs 13 residues. The germline gives CDR1 GTSNPN, CDR2 SVGIG (reference sequence). The CDR3 nucleotides are TGTGCCTGGATACGACAGGGGGTGTATGGCTACACCTTC. It specifies CAWIRQGVYGYTF.

The chain is built from TRBV30 and TRBJ1-1, with TRBD1 as a possible D gene (6 bases). This CDR3 spans 13 amino acids. Trimming cost V 7 bases and J 0 bases, with 12 bases left between them. Looked up from germline, CDR1 is GTSNPN and CDR2 is SVGIG (reference sequence). The CDR3 sequence is CAFGQGLNTEAFF. CDR3 sequence (DNA): TGTGCCTTCGGTCAGGGGTTGAACACTGAAGCTTTCTTT.

The V and J genes are TRBV5-5 and TRBJ2-7; D is undetermined. V lost 5 bases to trimming and J lost 3 bases, with 18 bases between them. The CDR3 loop spans 15 amino acids. Germline-derived CDR1 and CDR2 are SGHKS and YYEKEE (reference sequence). The CDR3 nucleotides read TGTGCCAGCAGTATCATGGGAACTTCCAACTACGAGCAGTACTTC. Protein: CASSIMGTSNYEQYF.

The chain combines TRBV9 with TRBJ2-1; no clear D. Per germline, CDR1 SGDLS and CDR2 YYNGEE. The CDR3 sequence is 17 residues long. Between the trimmed V and J ends, which lost 0 bases and 0 bases, there was a span of 13 bases. The CDR3 bases are TGTGCCAGCAGCGTAGAGGGTAGTCGGAGCTCCTACAATGAGCAGTTCTTC. Its protein is CASSVEGSRSSYNEQFF.

The chain uses TRBV6-5 and TRBJ2-7; TRBD1 might be the D (6 bases). V lost 7 bases and J lost 2, with 12 bases in between. The CDR3 extends over 13 amino acids. The germline V gene has CDR1 MNHEY and CDR2 SVGAGI. CDR3 sequence reads: CASKTGLAYEQYF. The CDR3 region has the DNA TGTGCCAGCAAGACAGGACTTGCCTACGAGCAGTACTTC.

The chain combines TRBV11-2 with TRBJ2-7; TRBD2 might be the D (6 bases). Germline CDR1 reads SGHAT; CDR2 reads FQNNGV. The ends were cut back, 4 bases at V and 0 bases at J, with 13 bases in the middle. The CDR3 sequence is 15 residues long. The CDR3 coding sequence is TGTGCCAGCAGCTCCGATAGCGGAAACTCCTACGAGCAGTACTTC. Its translation: CASSSDSGNSYEQYF.

The V call is TRBV7-3, the J call TRBJ1-1; no clear D gene. The length of the CDR3 is 13 residues. Trimming stripped 6 bases from V and 1 base from J, with 9 bases between. Germline V gene data show CDR1 as SGHTA and CDR2 as FQGTGA. The CDR3 spells CASSLAGNTEAFF. The DNA of the CDR3 is TGTGCCAGCAGTTTAGCAGGGAACACTGAAGCTTTCTTT.

The J gene is TRBJ1-4, the V gene TRBV15; D is perhaps TRBD1 (6 bases). The CDR3 consists of 16 residues. The V end lost 3 bases, the J end lost 4 bases, and 15 bases lay between the germline ends. Germline assignment: CDR1 LNHNV and CDR2 YYDKDF (reference sequence). CDR3 in DNA: TGTGCCACCAGCAGGGACGGACAGAGATTTAATGAAAAACTGTTTTTT. Its translation: CATSRDGQRFNEKLFF.

The rearrangement links TRBV4-1 to TRBJ2-2, with TRBD2 as a possible D gene (5 bases). The CDR3 contains 14 residues. Per germline, CDR1 MGHRA and CDR2 YSYEKL. V lost 5 bases to trimming and J lost 4 bases, with 11 bases between them. CDR3 DNA sequence: TGCGCCAGCAGCACGGGATTGAGCACCGGGGAGCTGTTTTTT. Protein sequence: CASSTGLSTGELFF.

V usage is TRBV27 and J usage is TRBJ2-1, with a tentative D call TRBD2 (6 bases). V lost 8 bases and J lost 2, with 13 bases in between. This CDR3 is 14 amino acids long. Germline V gene data show CDR1 as MNHEY and CDR2 as SMNVEV (reference sequence). This CDR3 is CASVRGSPYNEQFF. CDR3 in DNA: TGTGCCAGCGTACGGGGGAGCCCCTACAATGAGCAGTTCTTC.

This chain joins TRBV27 and TRBJ1-1, with no clear D. Germline V CDR1 and CDR2: MNHEY, SMNVEV (reference sequence). V shed 8 bases and J shed 0 bases, with 22 bases lying between them. The CDR3 totals 17 residues. The DNA for the CDR3 is TGTGCCAGCCGTCTTGCCCCCCCTGAAGGGATGAACACTGAAGCTTTCTTT. This encodes CASRLAPPEGMNTEAFF.

This rearrangement joins TRBV5-5 to TRBJ2-2, with 11 nucleotides matching TRBD1. The V gene's germline CDR1 is SGHKS and CDR2 YYEKEE (reference sequence). The ends lost 4 bases at V and 6 bases at J; junction bases unmatched: 8. CDR3 length equals 16 residues. CDR3 DNA: TGTGCCAGCAGCCCGAGACGGGACAGGGGGTCCGGGGAGCTGTTTTTT. Protein sequence: CASSPRRDRGSGELFF.

The rearrangement joins TRBV12-3 or TRBV12-4 to TRBJ1-1; maybe TRBD1 (5 bases). The CDR3 is 13 amino acids. The germline V and J ends were trimmed by 7 bases and 0 bases, with 9 bases remaining between them. CDR3 nucleotides: TGTGCCAGCACCCTGACAGTGAACACTGAAGCTTTCTTT. Translation: CASTLTVNTEAFF.

The chain links TRBV10-3 to TRBJ2-1; TRBD2 aligns across 9 bases. The trim removed 2 bases at V and 8 bases at J, leaving 7 bases unmatched. This CDR3 region has 15 residues. Germline loops: CDR1 ENHRY, CDR2 SYGVKD. CDR3 in amino acids: CAISELGGGVDEQFF. DNA for the CDR3: TGTGCCATCAGTGAGCTAGGCGGGGGGGTGGATGAGCAGTTCTTC.